Described below is a single T cell receptor (beta chain) sequence and its context. What it binds is unknown. The data are from a study of regulatory T cells in long-lasting Graves disease. Trimming stripped 3 bases from V and 6 bases from J, with 7 bases between. Germline V lookup: CDR1 DFQATT, CDR2 SNEGSKA (reference sequence). The CDR3 runs 11 residues. Study results and limitations: TRBV28 was favored in persistent disease, as were TRBJ1-2 and TRBJ2-5.

iRepertoire HTBI primers and Arm-PCR of CDR3 regions built TCR beta libraries. One entry per CDR3 protein results from TCRdb running MiXCR on the multiplex PCR reads. Of around 400,000 distinct CDR3 sequences listed, approximately 15% are singletons. Described time point: newly diagnosed GD, antithyroid drugs for less than 3 months. The TCR library used RNA extracted from PBMCs. As collected, the peripheral blood samples measured 7 to 9.5 milliliters each and went into EDTA tubes. These same records also appear under a second study, on T cells in Graves' hyperthyroidism and ophthalmopathy. As that report states: Researchers report that a 13 V-J model separated ophthalmopathy from stable hyperthyroidism.

The V call is TRBV20-1, the J call TRBJ2-3, with unresolved D. The sequencing used peripheral blood mononuclear cells (PBMCs), collected at new diagnosis, from a patient treated with antithyroid drugs. The clonotype originates from a woman in her thirties or forties with Graves disease. The CDR3 nucleotides read TGCAGTGCTAGTCCGGTGGATACGCAGTATTTT. It codes for CSASPVDTQYF.